This TCR beta chain was captured in a study of glioma-infiltrating T cells. Overall study results and limits: Tissue-blood divergence was below expectation in non-neoplastic patients, above in gliomas. Tissue and blood shared very few CDR3 sequences.

This clonotype was counted many times. Antigen specificity is unknown. Per germline, CDR1 SEHNR and CDR2 FQNEAQ (reference sequence). V lost 1 base and J lost 3, with 6 bases in between. The CDR3 spans 13 residues. Using RNA template, CDR3s of TCR alpha and beta were amplified with iRepertoire arm-PCR. For one-step reverse transcription and amplification, 100-400 ng of tissue mRNA or PBMC total RNA was used. TCRdb recomputed calls from the multiplex PCR reads with MiXCR, one row per CDR3 protein. Among more than 95,000 distinct CDR3 sequences listed, about 30% were seen once. The J gene is TRBJ2-5, the V gene TRBV7-9; D gene unclear. This receptor was identified in a human donor with low-grade glioma or glioblastoma, undergoing nonglioma brain surgery, or in good health (not recorded which). Sequencing input: glioma tissue, nonneoplastic brain tissue, or PBMCs (not recorded which). The DNA for the CDR3 is TGTGCCAGCAGCTTAGATCTGAAAGAGACCCAGTACTTC. Amino acids: CASSLDLKETQYF. Using reference TRBV7-9 and TRBJ2-5 for the parts outside the CDR3, the full variable domain is DTGVSQNPRHKITKRGQNVTFRCDPISEHNRLYWYRQTLGQGPEFLTYFQNEAQLEKSRLLSDRFSAERPKGSFSTLEIQRTEQGDSAMYLCASSLDLKETQYFGPGTRLLVL.